In its sample, the clone carrying this T cell receptor (beta chain) was seen a few times. The antigen remains undetermined. These data belong to a study of human T cells and chemical hapten exposure. Study at large: Skin of the upper inner arm, about 2 cm by about 2 cm, received 2% DPC for sensitization. Study outcomes and limitations: No alteration of TCRs above 1 in 1000 frequency was seen with DPC sensitization.

Described time point: pre-sensitization, week 0. As for treatment: therapeutic diphenylcyclopropenone sensitization with weekly scalp DPC. The study enrolled 18 to 70-year-old alopecia patients suitable for DPC. CDR1 SGHVS and CDR2 FNYEAQ come from the germline V gene. The CDR3 runs 13 residues. The ends were cut back, 8 bases at V and 3 bases at J, with 12 bases in the middle. TCRdb reprocessed the RACE reads with MiXCR, giving one entry per CDR3 protein. Altogether more than 300,000 distinct CDR3 sequences are present, about 5% being singletons, with the ten largest covering 7% to 10%. This TCR came from a woman younger than 30 with alopecia areata. Some clones in this sample may be carry-over from other donors' samples. The source material was whole blood, sampled in connection with sensitization to the hapten diphenylcyclopropenone (DPC). This chain joins TRBV7-6 and TRBJ2-3; D is tentatively TRBD1 or TRBD2 (5 bases each). CDR3 residues: CASSGSSTDTQYF. CDR3 coding DNA: TGTGCCAGCTCAGGGAGTTCTACAGATACGCAGTATTTT.